This TCR beta chain appears in the sequencing data of a study of blood T cell repertoires in COVID-19. V was cut by 4 bases and J by 8 bases, with 17 bases left in between. The CDR3 loop spans 14 amino acids. CDR1 is LGHDT and CDR2 is YNNKEL in the germline V gene (reference sequence). The method was immunoSEQ multiplex PCR; TCRdb's version includes in-frame clones alone and lacks a portion of them. The data contain roughly 150,000 clones, more than 80% of them singletons. This clone was recorded once. This TCR derives from a woman aged 55-69 years with active COVID-19. Input material: peripheral blood. J is TRBJ1-2 and V is TRBV3-1 (or the pseudogene TRBV3-2), with a weak D call TRBD1 (6 bases). The CDR3 loop reads CASSPIIGGHGYTF. In DNA, the CDR3 is TGTGCCAGCAGCCCTATAATCGGGGGGCACGGCTACACCTTC.